This passage covers 22 T cell receptor beta chains from one sample sequenced in a study of T cell responses to AZD1222 COVID-19 vaccine. Libraries were prepared by immunoSEQ multiplex PCR; TCRdb keeps only in-frame clonotypes and omits some of them. Among some 120,000 clones listed, about 89% were seen once. This specimen was peripheral blood, taken on day 0 of AZD1222 vaccination. Receptors were obtained from an adult in good health.

The J gene is TRBJ1-5, the V gene TRBV5-4, with 9 bases that match TRBD1. The CDR3 is 13 amino acids. Germline V CDR1 and CDR2: SGHNT, YYREEE (reference sequence). J gave up 6 bases and V 5 bases, and 3 bases lay outside the gene matches. The CDR3 nucleotides are TGTGCCAGCAGAGGGACAGGGTTTCAGCCCCAGCATTTT. This sequence encodes CASRGTGFQPQHF.

The rearrangement uses TRBV5-1 and TRBJ2-7; D unresolved. The ends were cut back, 1 base at V and 0 bases at J, with 11 bases in the middle. The CDR3 is made up of 15 amino acids. The germline CDR1 and CDR2 sequences are SGHRS and YFSETQ. This CDR3 is CASSLRRSSSYEQYF. The DNA for the CDR3 is TGCGCCAGCAGCTTGAGACGGTCTAGCTCCTACGAGCAGTACTTC.

This chain uses TRBV4-1 with TRBJ2-5; perhaps TRBD1 as D (7 bases). The CDR3 spans 15 residues. V was cut by 1 base and J by 2 bases, with 11 bases left in between. The germline V gene has CDR1 MGHRA and CDR2 YSYEKL. In DNA form, the CDR3 reads TGCGCCAGCAGCCAAGGGAGGGACAGTCAAGAGACCCAGTACTTC. It yields the protein CASSQGRDSQETQYF.

V gene TRBV6-5 combines with J gene TRBJ2-2, with D possibly being TRBD1 or TRBD2 (5 bases each). The CDR3 covers 15 residues. V dropped 7 bases and J dropped 7 bases, with 19 bases sitting between them. Germline V gene lookup returns CDR1 MNHEY and CDR2 SVGAGI. The CDR3 loop reads CASNAAGTQVGELFF. For the CDR3, the DNA is TGTGCCAGCAATGCTGCCGGGACCCAGGTCGGGGAGCTGTTTTTT.

This clone was detected only once. The chain uses TRBV2 and TRBJ1-3; tentative D call: TRBD1 (5 bases). The CDR3 spans 15 residues. Germline V gene data show CDR1 as SNHLY and CDR2 as FYNNEI. V lost 6 bases and J lost 0, with 12 bases in between. DNA of the CDR3: TGTGCCAGCAGACGGGGGGGTGACTCTGGAAACACCATATATTTT. As protein: CASRRGGDSGNTIYF.

The chain couples TRBV5-1 to TRBJ2-5; D possibly corresponds to TRBD2 (6 bases). Germline V gene data show CDR1 as SGHRS and CDR2 as YFSETQ. Trimming shortened V by 0 bases and J by 9 bases, and 12 bases separated the two germline ends. This CDR3 is built from 13 residues. The CDR3 DNA sequence: TGCGCCAGCAGCTTGGACCCGAGGGAGGCCCAGTACTTC. Its translation: CASSLDPREAQYF.

This clone appeared a single time. This rearrangement joins TRBV18 to TRBJ1-6; D perhaps matches TRBD1 (5 bases). The ends were cut back, 5 bases at V and 8 bases at J, with 16 bases in the middle. The germline CDR1 and CDR2 sequences are KGHSH and LQKENI. The CDR3 covers 15 residues. This chain's CDR3 is CASSISRVSDSPLHF. CDR3 nucleotides: TGTGCCAGCTCAATATCCAGGGTTTCAGATTCACCCCTCCACTTT.

As for this clone: The sample holds other DNA sequences that translate to the same CDR3. The chain has TRBV7-3 and TRBJ1-1; unclear D gene. Trimming left V 5 bases short and J 3 bases short, with 10 bases between. Germline V CDR1 and CDR2: SGHTA, FQGTGA. The CDR3 extends over 13 amino acids. DNA of the CDR3: TGTGCCAGCAGCCTAGACGGGTACACTGAAGCTTTCTTT. As protein: CASSLDGYTEAFF.

The V and J genes are TRBV6-6 and TRBJ2-7; D call uncertain. CDR1 MNHNY and CDR2 SVGAGI come from the germline V gene (reference sequence). The germline V and J ends were trimmed by 4 bases and 5 bases, with 9 bases remaining between them. The CDR3 has 12 residues. CDR3 loop: CASSFDINEQYF. The CDR3 DNA reads as TGTGCCAGCAGTTTTGACATTAACGAGCAGTACTTC.

The CDR3 sequence is CASSPRPRGDEKLFF. As DNA, the CDR3 is TGTGCCAGCAGCCCTCGGCCCCGGGGAGACGAAAAACTGTTTTTT. V and J are TRBV5-4 and TRBJ1-4; no clear D gene. Trimming left V 4 bases short and J 8 bases short, with 18 bases between. Looked up from germline, CDR1 is SGHNT and CDR2 is YYREEE (reference sequence). The CDR3 is 15 amino acids. Full variable domain (outside the CDR3, taken from reference TRBV5-4 and TRBJ1-4): ETGVTQSPTHLIKTRGQQVTLRCSSQSGHNTVSWYQQALGQGPQFIFQYYREEENGRGNFPPRFSGLQFPNYSSELNVNALELDDSALYLCASSPRPRGDEKLFFGSGTQLSVL.

The chain carries TRBV19 and TRBJ2-1; D not certain. Per the germline V gene, CDR1 is LNHDA and CDR2 is SQIVND (reference sequence). The CDR3 has 14 residues. The V end lost 5 bases, the J end lost 5 bases, and 13 bases lay between the germline ends. The DNA of the CDR3 is TGTGCCAGTAGTGTAACCCCAAACGACAATGAGCAGTTCTTC. As protein: CASSVTPNDNEQFF. Drawing the rest from reference TRBV19 and TRBJ2-1, the complete variable domain is DGGITQSPKYLFRKEGQNVTLSCEQNLNHDAMYWYRQDPGQGLRLIYYSQIVNDFQKGDIAEGYSVSREKKESFPLTVTSAQKNPTAFYLCASSVTPNDNEQFFGPGTRLTVL.

The chain carries TRBV29-1 and TRBJ1-2; D remains unclear. CDR1 SQVTM and CDR2 ANQGSEA come from the germline V gene. The CDR3 extends over 11 amino acids. V was pared by 6 bases and J by 1 base, with 6 bases between. CDR3 in amino acids: CSVYNNYGYTF. The CDR3 nucleotides are TGCAGCGTCTATAATAACTATGGCTACACCTTC.

This clone was recorded a few times. J is TRBJ1-5 and V is TRBV28; tentatively, D is TRBD1 (6 bases). CDR1 is MDHEN, CDR2 SYDVKM, per germline. Between the trimmed V and J ends, which lost 6 bases and 1 base, there was a span of 13 bases. This CDR3 comprises 15 residues. CDR3 bases: TGTGCCAGCAGATCGGGAGGGGGAAGCAATCAGCCCCAGCATTTT. This gives the protein CASRSGGGSNQPQHF.

The chain combines TRBV5-1 with TRBJ2-7, with D possibly being TRBD1 (6 bases). The CDR3 is 14 amino acids. The ends were cut back, 5 bases at V and 0 bases at J, with 12 bases in the middle. CDR1 is SGHRS, CDR2 YFSETQ, per germline. CDR3 protein: CASSRDKSSYEQYF. In DNA, the CDR3 is TGCGCCAGCAGTCGGGACAAGAGCTCCTACGAGCAGTACTTC.

V usage is TRBV19 and J usage is TRBJ1-4; 9 nucleotides agree with TRBD1. The CDR3 has 16 amino acids. Per germline, CDR1 LNHDA and CDR2 SQIVND (reference sequence). Losses at the gene ends were 5 bases for V and 6 bases for J; bases not matched to a gene: 10. The chain's CDR3 is CASSPVRGTGYEKLFF. CDR3 coding DNA: TGTGCCAGTAGTCCTGTCCGGGGGACAGGGTATGAAAAACTGTTTTTT.

The chain combines TRBV3-1 (or the pseudogene TRBV3-2) with TRBJ2-6, with D perhaps matching TRBD2 (6 bases). Trimming removed 3 bases at V and 0 bases at J, with 9 bases between. The CDR3 is 16 residues long. Germline values: CDR1 LGHDT, CDR2 YNNKEL (reference sequence). CDR3 bases: TGTGCCAGCAGCCAGCGGGATACCTCTGGGGCCAACGTCCTGACTTTC. Its translation: CASSQRDTSGANVLTF.

This chain joins TRBV5-1 and TRBJ2-7; the match to TRBD1 covers 7 bases. Per the germline V gene, CDR1 is SGHRS and CDR2 is YFSETQ. The CDR3 is 15 residues long. The V gene end was trimmed by 0 bases and the J gene end by 2 bases; junction bases not matched to a gene: 5. CDR3 coding DNA: TGCGCCAGCAGCTTGGCTGGGACAGCCACCTACGAGCAGTACTTC. Residues: CASSLAGTATYEQYF. Variable domain in full (rest from reference TRBV5-1 and TRBJ2-7): KAGVTQTPRYLIKTRGQQVTLSCSPISGHRSVSWYQQTPGQGLQFLFEYFSETQRNKGNFPGRFSGRQFSNSRSEMNVSTLELGDSALYLCASSLAGTATYEQYFGPGTRLTVT.

V usage is TRBV19 and J usage is TRBJ2-1; 7 bases match TRBD1. Germline V gene lookup returns CDR1 LNHDA and CDR2 SQIVND (reference sequence). V gave up 3 bases and J gave up 2 bases; unmatched junction bases: 4. The CDR3 loop spans 15 amino acids. The CDR3 here is CASSIPQGAYNEQFF. In DNA form, the CDR3 reads TGTGCCAGTAGTATTCCCCAGGGGGCCTACAATGAGCAGTTCTTC.

The J gene is TRBJ2-7, the V gene TRBV6-6, with a tentative D call TRBD2 (5 bases). The CDR3 has 12 residues. Trimming cost V 0 bases and J 12 bases, with 12 bases left between them. Germline loops: CDR1 MNHNY, CDR2 SVGAGI (reference sequence). The CDR3 region has the DNA TGTGCCAGCAGTTACTCGAGCGGTCAGGCGTACTTC. Protein product: CASSYSSGQAYF.

The V gene is TRBV2, the J gene TRBJ2-7, with 8 nucleotides matching TRBD1. The CDR3 length is 15 residues. The J segment lost 2 bases and the V segment lost 6 bases, leaving 9 bases of the junction unmatched. The germline CDR1 and CDR2 sequences are SNHLY and FYNNEI. DNA for the CDR3: TGTGCCAGCAGAAGTCCGTCAGGGGGCACCTACGAGCAGTACTTC. Residues: CASRSPSGGTYEQYF.

The chain is built from TRBV10-3 and TRBJ1-6; the D gene is possibly TRBD1 (5 bases). The CDR3 runs to 13 residues. V was cut by 6 bases and J by 11 bases, with 14 bases left in between. In germline, CDR1 is ENHRY, CDR2 SYGVKD. CDR3 region: CAISQDRGTPLHF. The CDR3 region has the DNA TGTGCCATCAGCCAAGACAGAGGTACACCCCTCCACTTT.

This sequence joins TRBV7-9 and TRBJ2-5; tentative D call: TRBD1 (5 bases). Trimming removed 4 bases at V and 3 bases at J, with 18 bases between. This CDR3 contains 16 residues. Germline-derived CDR1 and CDR2 are SEHNR and FQNEAQ (reference sequence). Written as DNA, the CDR3 is TGTGCCAGCAGCTCCAGGGTTGGGGTGGGTGAAGAGACCCAGTACTTC. This codes for CASSSRVGVGEETQYF.